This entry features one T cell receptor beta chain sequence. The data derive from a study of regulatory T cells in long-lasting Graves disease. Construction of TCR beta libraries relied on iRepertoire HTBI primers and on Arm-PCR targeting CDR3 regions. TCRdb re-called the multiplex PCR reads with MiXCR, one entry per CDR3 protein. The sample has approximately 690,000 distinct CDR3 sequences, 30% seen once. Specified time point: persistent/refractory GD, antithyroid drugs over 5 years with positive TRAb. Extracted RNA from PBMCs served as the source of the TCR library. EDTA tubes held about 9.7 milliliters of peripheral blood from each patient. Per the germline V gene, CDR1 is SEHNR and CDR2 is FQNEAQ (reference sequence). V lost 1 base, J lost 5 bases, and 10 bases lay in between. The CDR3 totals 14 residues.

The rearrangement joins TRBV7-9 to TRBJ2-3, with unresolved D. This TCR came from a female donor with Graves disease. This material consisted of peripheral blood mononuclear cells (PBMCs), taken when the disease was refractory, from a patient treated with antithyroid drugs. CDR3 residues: CASSLDSLRDTQYF. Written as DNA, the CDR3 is TGTGCCAGCAGCTTAGACTCTCTTCGAGATACGCAGTATTTT.